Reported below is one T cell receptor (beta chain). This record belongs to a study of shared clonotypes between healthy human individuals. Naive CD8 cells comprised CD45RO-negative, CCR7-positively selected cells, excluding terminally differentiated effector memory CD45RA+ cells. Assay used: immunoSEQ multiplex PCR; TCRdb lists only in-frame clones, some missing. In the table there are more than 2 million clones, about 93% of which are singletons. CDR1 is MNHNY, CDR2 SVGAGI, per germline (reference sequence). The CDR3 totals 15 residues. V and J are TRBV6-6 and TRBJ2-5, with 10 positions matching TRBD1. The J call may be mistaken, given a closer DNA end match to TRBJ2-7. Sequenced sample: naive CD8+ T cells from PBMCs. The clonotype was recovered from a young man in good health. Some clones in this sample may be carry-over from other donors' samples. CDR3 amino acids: CASSYSTGGTYEQYF. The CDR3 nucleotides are TGTGCCAGCAGTTACTCGACAGGGGGCACCTACGAGCAGTACTTC.